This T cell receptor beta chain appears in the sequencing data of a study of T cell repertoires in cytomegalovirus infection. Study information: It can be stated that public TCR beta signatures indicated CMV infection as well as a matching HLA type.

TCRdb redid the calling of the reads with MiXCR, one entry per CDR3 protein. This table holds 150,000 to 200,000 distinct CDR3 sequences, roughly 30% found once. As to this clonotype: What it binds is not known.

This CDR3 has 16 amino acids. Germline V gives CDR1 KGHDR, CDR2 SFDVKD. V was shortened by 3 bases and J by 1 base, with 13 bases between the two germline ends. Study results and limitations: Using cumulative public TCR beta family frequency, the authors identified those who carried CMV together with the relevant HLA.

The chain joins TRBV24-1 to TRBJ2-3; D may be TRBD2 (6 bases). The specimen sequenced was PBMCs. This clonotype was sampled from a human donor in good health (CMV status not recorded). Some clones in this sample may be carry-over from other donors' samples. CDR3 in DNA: TGTGCCACCAGTGATCCGGCCGGGGGTGGCACAGATACGCAGTATTTT. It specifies CATSDPAGGGTDTQYF.